This TCR beta chain was documented in a study of shared clonotypes between healthy human individuals. This CDR3 spans 14 amino acids. V was pared by 6 bases and J by 6 bases, with 5 bases of the junction left unmatched. Per the germline V gene, CDR1 is MNHEY and CDR2 is SMNVEV (reference sequence). This clone was seen a handful of times. The data were produced by immunoSEQ multiplex PCR, yet TCRdb's version contains in-frame clones alone and is incomplete. The sample yields around 1,900,000 clones, around 95% seen once. The naive CD8 population came from CD45RO-negative cells selected for CCR7, without terminally differentiated effector memory CD45RA+ cells.

This sequence was found in a man between 18 and 29 years old in good health. Some clones in this sample may be carry-over from other donors' samples. Sequenced: naive CD8+ T cells from PBMCs. This sequence joins TRBV27 and TRBJ1-2, with 12 positions matching TRBD1. CDR3 in DNA: TGTGCCAGCAGCCCGAGGGACAGGGGGCATGGCTACACCTTC. This encodes CASSPRDRGHGYTF.